The rows below give T cell receptor beta chains drawn from one sample of a study of T cell repertoires in cytomegalovirus infection. Using its own MiXCR run on the reads, TCRdb lists one record per CDR3 protein. The repertoire consists of 150,000 to 200,000 distinct CDR3 sequences, with 28% occurring once and the leading ten covering approximately 30%. The specimen was PBMCs. The receptor set was obtained from a human donor in good health (CMV status not recorded). Some clones in this sample may be carry-over from other donors' samples. The CDR3 runs from the conserved cysteine through the conserved F or W. Fields, in order: J gene, V gene, D gene, clone size, CDR3 protein, CDR3 DNA. D genes are given only for firm matches. Only some rows state a clone size, as once, few, many or a class for expanded clones.

J gene: TRBJ1-5; V gene: TRBV10-3; D gene: TRBD1; clone size: few; CDR3 protein: CAISESGQGNQPQHF; CDR3 DNA: TGTGCCATCAGTGAGTCCGGACAGGGAAATCAGCCCCAGCATTTT
J gene: TRBJ2-1; V gene: TRBV7-3; D gene: TRBD1; clone size: few; CDR3 protein: CASSLIPGTGFLYEQFF; CDR3 DNA: TGTGCCAGCAGCTTAATTCCCGGGACAGGTTTTTTATATGAGCAGTTCTTC
J gene: TRBJ1-1; V gene: TRBV11-3; D gene: .; clone size: few; CDR3 protein: CASSLTSDRREAFF; CDR3 DNA: TGTGCCAGCAGCTTAACGTCTGACAGGCGTGAAGCTTTCTTT
J gene: TRBJ1-4; V gene: TRBV4-3; D gene: TRBD1; clone size: .; CDR3 protein: CASSQDRGRIEKLFF; CDR3 DNA: TGCGCCAGCAGCCAAGACAGGGGGAGGATTGAAAAACTGTTTTTT
J gene: TRBJ2-7; V gene: TRBV20-1; D gene: TRBD2; clone size: .; CDR3 protein: CSARQAGAPHEQYF; CDR3 DNA: TGCAGCGCTAGACAAGCGGGGGCCCCCCACGAGCAGTACTTC
J gene: TRBJ2-2; V gene: TRBV10-3; D gene: .; clone size: many; CDR3 protein: CAISEVAGADTGELFF; CDR3 DNA: TGTGCCATCAGTGAGGTGGCAGGGGCGGACACCGGGGAGCTGTTTTTT
J gene: TRBJ1-1; V gene: TRBV29-1; D gene: TRBD1; clone size: .; CDR3 protein: CSVVRGTSTEAFF; CDR3 DNA: TGCAGCGTCGTCAGGGGGACCTCCACTGAAGCTTTCTTT
J gene: TRBJ1-1; V gene: TRBV12-3/TRBV12-4; D gene: .; clone size: .; CDR3 protein: CASILGQSEAFF; CDR3 DNA: TGTGCCAGCATTCTTGGACAGTCTGAAGCTTTCTTT
J gene: TRBJ1-1; V gene: TRBV7-3; D gene: .; clone size: few; CDR3 protein: CASSLIASRDTEAFF; CDR3 DNA: TGTGCCAGCAGCTTAATTGCCTCCCGAGACACTGAAGCTTTCTTT
J gene: TRBJ2-7; V gene: TRBV11-2; D gene: .; clone size: few; CDR3 protein: CASSLNLMGTTIHF; CDR3 DNA: TGTGCCAGCAGCTTAAATTTGATGGGGACAACAATTCACTTC
J gene: TRBJ2-1; V gene: TRBV25-1; D gene: TRBD2; clone size: .; CDR3 protein: CASSEPSVPAGEFNEQFF; CDR3 DNA: TGTGCCAGCAGTGAACCCTCCGTCCCAGCGGGGGAATTCAATGAGCAGTTCTTC
J gene: TRBJ1-4; V gene: TRBV12-3/TRBV12-4; D gene: .; clone size: .; CDR3 protein: CASSPTGRLNEKLFF; CDR3 DNA: TGTGCCAGCAGTCCAACGGGACGCCTTAATGAAAAACTGTTTTTT
J gene: TRBJ1-1; V gene: TRBV12-3/TRBV12-4; D gene: .; clone size: .; CDR3 protein: CASSFLGQSNTEAFF; CDR3 DNA: TGTGCCAGCAGTTTTCTCGGACAGTCGAACACTGAAGCTTTCTTT
J gene: TRBJ1-2; V gene: TRBV5-1; D gene: .; clone size: many; CDR3 protein: CASSLTDRDGYTF; CDR3 DNA: TGCGCCAGCAGCTTAACGGACAGAGATGGCTACACCTTC
J gene: TRBJ2-3; V gene: TRBV6-2/TRBV6-3; D gene: TRBD2; clone size: .; CDR3 protein: CASRLLLAGTDTQYF; CDR3 DNA: TGTGCCAGCAGGCTACTTCTAGCGGGGACAGATACGCAGTATTTT
J gene: TRBJ2-7; V gene: TRBV4-1; D gene: TRBD2; clone size: .; CDR3 protein: CASSHPTTAGNSYEQYF; CDR3 DNA: TGCGCCAGCAGCCACCCCACGACAGCGGGGAACTCCTACGAGCAGTACTTC
J gene: TRBJ1-2; V gene: TRBV7-2; D gene: TRBD1; clone size: .; CDR3 protein: CASRDVGTGTGYTF; CDR3 DNA: TGTGCCAGCAGGGACGTGGGGACAGGGACTGGCTACACCTTC
J gene: TRBJ1-6; V gene: TRBV20-1; D gene: .; clone size: .; CDR3 protein: CSASNPGEPNSPLHF; CDR3 DNA: TGCAGTGCTAGTAATCCGGGGGAGCCGAATTCACCCCTCCACTTT
J gene: TRBJ2-1; V gene: TRBV3-1; D gene: TRBD2; clone size: .; CDR3 protein: CASSPPSGGWDEQFF; CDR3 DNA: TGTGCCAGCAGCCCCCCTAGCGGGGGTTGGGATGAGCAGTTCTTC
J gene: TRBJ2-7; V gene: TRBV5-4; D gene: .; clone size: many; CDR3 protein: CASSTTGASYEQYF; CDR3 DNA: TGTGCCAGCAGCACCACAGGAGCCTCCTACGAGCAGTACTTC
J gene: TRBJ2-1; V gene: TRBV5-6; D gene: .; clone size: .; CDR3 protein: CASSFQTYNEQFF; CDR3 DNA: TGTGCCAGCAGCTTCCAGACCTACAATGAGCAGTTCTTC
J gene: TRBJ2-5; V gene: TRBV2; D gene: .; clone size: .; CDR3 protein: CASSAEVEGETQYF; CDR3 DNA: TGTGCCAGCAGTGCCGAAGTAGAGGGAGAGACCCAGTACTTC
J gene: TRBJ1-3; V gene: TRBV27; D gene: .; clone size: .; CDR3 protein: CASSLLPLRGISGNTIYF; CDR3 DNA: TGTGCCAGCAGTTTATTGCCCCTCCGAGGAATCTCTGGAAACACCATATATTTT
J gene: TRBJ2-3; V gene: TRBV18; D gene: TRBD2; clone size: .; CDR3 protein: CASSPGTSRADTQYF; CDR3 DNA: TGTGCCAGCTCCCCCGGGACTAGCAGGGCAGATACGCAGTATTTT
J gene: TRBJ2-4; V gene: TRBV7-2; D gene: TRBD2; clone size: many; CDR3 protein: CASSTTSGGDVPRLQYF; CDR3 DNA: TGTGCCAGCAGCACGACTAGCGGGGGAGACGTACCCAGGCTTCAGTACTTC
J gene: TRBJ1-6; V gene: TRBV6-1; D gene: .; clone size: .; CDR3 protein: CASSGGHNSPLHF; CDR3 DNA: TGTGCCAGCAGCGGGGGACATAATTCACCCCTCCACTTT
J gene: TRBJ2-7; V gene: TRBV6-8; D gene: .; clone size: .; CDR3 protein: CASSTSISSSYEQYF; CDR3 DNA: TGTGCCAGCAGTACTAGCATCTCAAGCTCCTACGAGCAGTACTTC
J gene: TRBJ2-7; V gene: TRBV10-1; D gene: .; clone size: .; CDR3 protein: CASSESGNVYEQYF; CDR3 DNA: TGCGCCAGCAGTGAGTCGGGGAATGTCTACGAGCAGTACTTC
J gene: TRBJ1-2; V gene: TRBV5-1; D gene: TRBD1; clone size: .; CDR3 protein: CASSFRDRGDGYTF; CDR3 DNA: TGCGCCAGCAGCTTCCGGGACAGGGGAGATGGCTACACCTTC
J gene: TRBJ2-1; V gene: TRBV12-3/TRBV12-4; D gene: .; clone size: .; CDR3 protein: CASSLRQGDEQFF; CDR3 DNA: TGTGCCAGCAGTTTACGGCAGGGAGATGAGCAGTTCTTC
J gene: TRBJ1-3; V gene: TRBV20-1; D gene: TRBD1; clone size: few; CDR3 protein: CSAGGQPYSGNTIYF; CDR3 DNA: TGCAGTGCTGGGGGACAGCCATACTCTGGAAACACCATATATTTT
J gene: TRBJ1-1; V gene: TRBV29-1; D gene: .; clone size: few; CDR3 protein: CSVERGINTEAFF; CDR3 DNA: TGCAGCGTTGAAAGGGGAATAAACACTGAAGCTTTCTTT
J gene: TRBJ2-1; V gene: TRBV11-2; D gene: .; clone size: .; CDR3 protein: CASSLAGPLDNEQFF; CDR3 DNA: TGTGCCAGCAGCTTAGCCGGACCCCTCGACAATGAGCAGTTCTTC
J gene: TRBJ2-3; V gene: TRBV20-1; D gene: .; clone size: .; CDR3 protein: CSARGTYSTDTQYF; CDR3 DNA: TGCAGTGCTAGGGGGACCTATAGCACAGATACGCAGTATTTT
J gene: TRBJ1-1; V gene: TRBV7-9; D gene: .; clone size: .; CDR3 protein: CASSLGGWAGNTEAFF; CDR3 DNA: TGTGCCAGCAGCTTAGGCGGTTGGGCTGGGAACACTGAAGCTTTCTTT
J gene: TRBJ2-2; V gene: TRBV2; D gene: .; clone size: .; CDR3 protein: CASSFGRDFLSGELFF; CDR3 DNA: TGTGCCAGCAGTTTCGGCCGGGACTTCCTCAGCGGGGAGCTGTTTTTT
J gene: TRBJ1-1; V gene: TRBV7-9; D gene: TRBD1; clone size: .; CDR3 protein: CASSPPGQGVRVSDTEAFF; CDR3 DNA: TGTGCCAGCAGCCCCCCGGGACAGGGGGTCAGGGTATCGGACACTGAAGCTTTCTTT
J gene: TRBJ2-5; V gene: TRBV10-3; D gene: TRBD2; clone size: once; CDR3 protein: CAISGSPLAGGQQETQYF; CDR3 DNA: TGTGCCATCAGTGGCTCCCCCCTAGCGGGGGGCCAACAAGAGACCCAGTACTTC
J gene: TRBJ2-1; V gene: TRBV7-6; D gene: TRBD2; clone size: .; CDR3 protein: CASSLGLAPRDEQFF; CDR3 DNA: TGTGCCAGCAGCCTTGGACTAGCCCCCAGGGATGAGCAGTTCTTC
J gene: TRBJ2-4; V gene: TRBV7-2; D gene: TRBD2; clone size: .; CDR3 protein: CASSLGSGGAKNIQYF; CDR3 DNA: TGTGCCAGCAGCTTAGGAAGCGGGGGGGCCAAAAACATTCAGTACTTC
J gene: TRBJ1-2; V gene: TRBV12-3/TRBV12-4; D gene: TRBD1; clone size: few; CDR3 protein: CASFGQGHGYTF; CDR3 DNA: TGTGCCAGCTTCGGACAGGGGCATGGCTACACCTTC
J gene: TRBJ1-1; V gene: TRBV7-2; D gene: .; clone size: few; CDR3 protein: CASSLSGGQNTEAFF; CDR3 DNA: TGTGCCAGCAGCTTATCTGGGGGGCAGAACACTGAAGCTTTCTTT
J gene: TRBJ1-1; V gene: TRBV7-2; D gene: .; clone size: .; CDR3 protein: CASSLESVGRGGFLGGAFF; CDR3 DNA: TGTGCCAGCAGCTTAGAGAGTGTGGGCAGAGGGGGGTTTCTGGGGGGAGCTTTCTTT
J gene: TRBJ1-1; V gene: TRBV29-1; D gene: .; clone size: .; CDR3 protein: CSAGDGYTEAFF; CDR3 DNA: TGCAGCGCTGGGGACGGATACACTGAAGCTTTCTTT
J gene: TRBJ2-1; V gene: TRBV10-3; D gene: .; clone size: .; CDR3 protein: CAIRAGSLYNEQFF; CDR3 DNA: TGTGCCATCAGGGCAGGGAGTCTATACAATGAGCAGTTCTTC
J gene: TRBJ2-7; V gene: TRBV5-6; D gene: TRBD1; clone size: .; CDR3 protein: CASSRDRVTYEQYF; CDR3 DNA: TGTGCCAGCAGCCGGGACAGGGTCACCTACGAGCAGTACTTC
J gene: TRBJ2-5; V gene: TRBV11-1; D gene: .; clone size: .; CDR3 protein: CASKGTQGGQETQYF; CDR3 DNA: TGTGCCAGCAAAGGGACTCAGGGAGGACAAGAGACCCAGTACTTC
J gene: TRBJ1-5; V gene: TRBV2; D gene: .; clone size: .; CDR3 protein: CASIETADQPQHF; CDR3 DNA: TGTGCCAGCATCGAGACAGCTGATCAGCCCCAGCATTTT
J gene: TRBJ2-7; V gene: TRBV12-3/TRBV12-4; D gene: TRBD1; clone size: few; CDR3 protein: CASSLVPGTGEQYF; CDR3 DNA: TGTGCCAGCAGTTTAGTGCCAGGGACAGGCGAGCAGTACTTC
J gene: TRBJ2-1; V gene: TRBV20-1; D gene: .; clone size: few; CDR3 protein: CSARDFFDNEQFF; CDR3 DNA: TGCAGTGCTAGGGACTTCTTCGACAATGAGCAGTTCTTC
J gene: TRBJ1-5; V gene: TRBV7-2; D gene: .; clone size: .; CDR3 protein: CASRDRPLSNQPQHF; CDR3 DNA: TGTGCCAGCAGGGATCGGCCCTTAAGCAATCAGCCCCAGCATTTT
J gene: TRBJ1-6; V gene: TRBV28; D gene: .; clone size: few; CDR3 protein: CASSLTPPNSPLHF; CDR3 DNA: TGTGCCAGCAGTTTAACACCGCCAAATTCACCCCTCCACTTT
J gene: TRBJ1-3; V gene: TRBV6-6; D gene: .; clone size: few; CDR3 protein: CASSAFNGPLSGNTIYF; CDR3 DNA: TGTGCCAGCAGTGCATTCAACGGACCTCTGTCTGGAAACACCATATATTTT
J gene: TRBJ1-6; V gene: TRBV20-1; D gene: TRBD1; clone size: .; CDR3 protein: CSARGQGDSYNSPLHF; CDR3 DNA: TGCAGTGCCCGTGGACAGGGTGACTCCTATAATTCACCCCTCCACTTT
J gene: TRBJ2-1; V gene: TRBV6-5; D gene: TRBD2; clone size: .; CDR3 protein: CASSYSGLAGNEQFF; CDR3 DNA: TGTGCCAGCAGTTACTCGGGACTAGCGGGAAATGAGCAGTTCTTC
J gene: TRBJ2-7; V gene: TRBV10-3; D gene: TRBD2; clone size: many; CDR3 protein: CASFSGGTYEQYF; CDR3 DNA: TGTGCCAGCTTTAGCGGGGGCACCTACGAGCAGTACTTC
J gene: TRBJ2-7; V gene: TRBV11-2; D gene: .; clone size: .; CDR3 protein: CASSLEGHRSYEQYF; CDR3 DNA: TGTGCCAGCAGCTTAGAGGGACACCGCTCCTACGAGCAGTACTTC